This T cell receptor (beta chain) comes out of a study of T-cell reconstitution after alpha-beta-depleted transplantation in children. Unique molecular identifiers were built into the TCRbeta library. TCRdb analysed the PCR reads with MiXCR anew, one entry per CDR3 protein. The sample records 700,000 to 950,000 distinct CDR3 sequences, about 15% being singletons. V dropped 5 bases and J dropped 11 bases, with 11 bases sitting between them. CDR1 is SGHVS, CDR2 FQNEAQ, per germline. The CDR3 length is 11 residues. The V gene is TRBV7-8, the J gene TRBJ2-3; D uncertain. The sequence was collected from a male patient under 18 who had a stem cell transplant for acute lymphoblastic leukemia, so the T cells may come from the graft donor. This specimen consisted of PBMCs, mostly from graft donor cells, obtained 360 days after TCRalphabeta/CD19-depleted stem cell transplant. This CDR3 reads CASSLHVGQYF. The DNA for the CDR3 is TGTGCCAGCAGCCTCCATGTGGGGCAGTATTTT.